This T cell receptor beta chain is drawn from a study of cytotoxic CD8 clonotypes in ibrutinib-treated CLL. Overall study context: Complete response was seen in 2 patients and partial in some 25; 12 progressed and approximately 14 stayed remitted after a median 68 months. The study, taken as a whole, reports: Clonality rose at ibrutinib response, held steady in sustained remission, and fell toward baseline at progression. Clonality correlated strongly with circulating CD8+ T cells and exceeded age-matched healthy donors at baseline.

Assay used: immunoSEQ multiplex PCR; TCRdb lists only in-frame clones, some missing. The sample holds some 50,000 clones; roughly 57% are singletons and the top ten take about 27%. This clone was seen only once. Its antigen is not known. Germline-derived CDR1 and CDR2 are LNHNV and YYDKDF (reference sequence). The CDR3 runs 13 residues. V lost 3 bases and J lost 6, with 11 bases in between. The chain links TRBV15 to TRBJ1-1; D is ambiguous. The sequence was collected from a human donor with chronic lymphocytic leukemia. Specimen: PBMCs, collected after 24 months of ibrutinib treatment. The CDR3 loop reads CATSSPGRPEAFF. The CDR3, as DNA: TGTGCCACCAGCAGTCCCGGTCGCCCTGAAGCTTTCTTT. Supplemented by reference TRBV15 and TRBJ1-1, the full variable domain reads DAMVIQNPRYQVTQFGKPVTLSCSQTLNHNVMYWYQQKSSQAPKLLFHYYDKDFNNEADTPDNFQSRRPNTSFCFLDIRSPGLGDTAMYLCATSSPGRPEAFFGQGTRLTVV.